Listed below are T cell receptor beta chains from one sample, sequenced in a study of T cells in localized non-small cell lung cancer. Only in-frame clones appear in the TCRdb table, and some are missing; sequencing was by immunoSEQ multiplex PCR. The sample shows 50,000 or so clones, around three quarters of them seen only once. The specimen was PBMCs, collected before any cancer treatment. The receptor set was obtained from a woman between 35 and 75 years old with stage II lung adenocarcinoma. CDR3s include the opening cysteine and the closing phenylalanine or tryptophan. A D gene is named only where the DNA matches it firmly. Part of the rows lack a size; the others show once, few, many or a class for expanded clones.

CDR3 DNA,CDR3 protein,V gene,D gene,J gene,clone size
TGTGCCAGCAAAAGGTGGGGTGAGGAGGAGTTCTTC,CASKRWGEEEFF,TRBV6-6,NA,TRBJ2-1,NA
TGTGCCAGCAGCTTCACTCCGGGACAGGGGGATGAGCAGTTCTTC,CASSFTPGQGDEQFF,TRBV7-2,TRBD1,TRBJ2-1,NA
TGTGCCAGCTCACTGGACGAAGAGCCAGAGGATGAAGCTTTCTTT,CASSLDEEPEDEAFF,TRBV18,NA,TRBJ1-1,NA
TGTGCCAGCAGCTTCGGGAGACAACACACTGAAGCTTTCTTT,CASSFGRQHTEAFF,TRBV5-6,NA,TRBJ1-1,few
TGTGCCAGCAGTCGGGAGGGTTCGATCGGGGAGCTGTTTTTT,CASSREGSIGELFF,TRBV6-4,TRBD2,TRBJ2-2,once
TGCGCCAGCAGCCCCGGGGACCGCTATGGCTACACCTTC,CASSPGDRYGYTF,TRBV5-1,NA,TRBJ1-2,NA
TGTGCCAGCAGCTTACTAGCGGGGGCAATGGAGACCCAGTACTTC,CASSLLAGAMETQYF,TRBV7-8,TRBD2,TRBJ2-5,NA
TGTGCCAGTAGGCTACGGACTCCTATTGCGCCCCAGCATTTT,CASRLRTPIAPQHF,TRBV19,NA,TRBJ1-5,NA
TGTGCCAGCAGCTTAGGAGTGATAACGAACACTGAAGCTTTCTTT,CASSLGVITNTEAFF,TRBV5-4,NA,TRBJ1-1,NA
TGTGCCAGCAGTGAAGCCGACAGGGTGGGGTACGAGCAGTACTTC,CASSEADRVGYEQYF,TRBV2,TRBD1,TRBJ2-7,NA
TGTGCCAGCAGCTTAGGCATTGTTAATGAGCAGTTCTTC,CASSLGIVNEQFF,TRBV11-3,NA,TRBJ2-1,NA
TGTGCCAGCAGCCCGCAAGGACTCCTCTACGAGCAGTACTTC,CASSPQGLLYEQYF,TRBV7-3,NA,TRBJ2-7,NA
TGTGCCTGGAGTTTCGGACAGGAAGCTTTCTTT,CAWSFGQEAFF,TRBV30,NA,TRBJ1-1,NA
TGTGCCAGCAGTTACAGGGAGGATCAGCCCCAGCATTTT,CASSYREDQPQHF,TRBV7-2,NA,TRBJ1-5,NA
TGTGCCAGCTCAAGGGAGGAGACCCAGTACTTC,CASSREETQYF,TRBV18,NA,TRBJ2-5,once
TGTGCCAGCAGTTACTCGACCCTAGGGGAGGGGACTGTTTTT,CASSYSTLGEGTVF,TRBV6-6,NA,TRBJ1-4,few
TGTGCCAGCAGCTTAGCGACTAGCTCCTACGAGCAGTACTTC,CASSLATSSYEQYF,TRBV7-2,NA,TRBJ2-7,NA
TGTGCCAGTAGTTACGGTGGTACCGGGGAGCTGTTTTTT,CASSYGGTGELFF,TRBV19,NA,TRBJ2-2,NA
TGTGCCAGCACCCTTGGAGGGACAGGGCTTGCAGATACGCAGTATTTT,CASTLGGTGLADTQYF,TRBV5-8,TRBD1,TRBJ2-3,NA
TGTGCCTGGAGTGTACAGGATGAGCAGTTCTTC,CAWSVQDEQFF,TRBV30,NA,TRBJ2-1,NA
TGTGCCTGGAAGCAGAATCCAGGCTCCGGCTACACCTTC,CAWKQNPGSGYTF,TRBV30,NA,TRBJ1-2,NA
TGCGCCAGCAGCCAAGATTTGGGACAGGAGACAGATACGCAGTATTTT,CASSQDLGQETDTQYF,TRBV4-3,TRBD1,TRBJ2-3,NA
TGTGCCAGTAGGGAGGGTCTGAACACTGAAGCTTTCTTT,CASREGLNTEAFF,TRBV19,NA,TRBJ1-1,NA
TGTGCCAGCAGCGGTACCCGCACAGATACGCAGTATTTT,CASSGTRTDTQYF,TRBV7-2,NA,TRBJ2-3,once
TGTGCCAGCAGCTTAGAGATAGGGACGAACACTGAAGCTTTCTTT,CASSLEIGTNTEAFF,TRBV7-9,NA,TRBJ1-1,few
TGTGCCTGGAGCACAGGGCCCCCCACTGAAGCTTTCTTT,CAWSTGPPTEAFF,TRBV30,NA,TRBJ1-1,NA
TGTGCCAGCAGCCTACGACAGGGGGGACAAGAGACCCAGTACTTC,CASSLRQGGQETQYF,TRBV7-9,TRBD1,TRBJ2-5,NA
TGCAGCGTTGGGGTTTTGGGGGATGAGCAGTTCTTC,CSVGVLGDEQFF,TRBV29-1,NA,TRBJ2-1,NA
TGCGCCAGCAGCTTGGCTTTTTCAGGGCAGGGGGATTCACCCCTCCACTTT,CASSLAFSGQGDSPLHF,TRBV5-1,TRBD1,TRBJ1-6,once
TGTGCCAGCAGCTTTTTCAGGAGGGGTCCCCCCGAGCAGTACTTC,CASSFFRRGPPEQYF,TRBV5-6,NA,TRBJ2-7,NA
TGTGCCAGCAGCTTAGGGCAGGGAGGAACAGATACGCAGTATTTT,CASSLGQGGTDTQYF,TRBV11-3,NA,TRBJ2-3,NA
TGTGCCAGCCAGCGGGGGGCCCAAGAGACCCAGTACTTC,CASQRGAQETQYF,TRBV6-6,TRBD2,TRBJ2-5,NA
TGTGCCAGCTTACGGTCTAGCGGGTTGAATACGCAGTATTTT,CASLRSSGLNTQYF,TRBV7-6,TRBD2,TRBJ2-3,NA